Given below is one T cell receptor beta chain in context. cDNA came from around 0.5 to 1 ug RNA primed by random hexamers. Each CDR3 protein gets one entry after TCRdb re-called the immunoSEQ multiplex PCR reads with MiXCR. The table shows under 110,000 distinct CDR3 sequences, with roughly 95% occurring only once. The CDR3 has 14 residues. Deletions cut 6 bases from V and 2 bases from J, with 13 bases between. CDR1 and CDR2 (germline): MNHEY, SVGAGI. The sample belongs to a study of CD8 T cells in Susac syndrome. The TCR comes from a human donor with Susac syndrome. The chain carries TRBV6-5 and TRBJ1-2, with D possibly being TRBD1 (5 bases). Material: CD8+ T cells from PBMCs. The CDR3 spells CASRPGSGNYGYTF. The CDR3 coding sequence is TGTGCCAGCAGGCCAGGGTCCGGGAACTATGGCTACACCTTC.